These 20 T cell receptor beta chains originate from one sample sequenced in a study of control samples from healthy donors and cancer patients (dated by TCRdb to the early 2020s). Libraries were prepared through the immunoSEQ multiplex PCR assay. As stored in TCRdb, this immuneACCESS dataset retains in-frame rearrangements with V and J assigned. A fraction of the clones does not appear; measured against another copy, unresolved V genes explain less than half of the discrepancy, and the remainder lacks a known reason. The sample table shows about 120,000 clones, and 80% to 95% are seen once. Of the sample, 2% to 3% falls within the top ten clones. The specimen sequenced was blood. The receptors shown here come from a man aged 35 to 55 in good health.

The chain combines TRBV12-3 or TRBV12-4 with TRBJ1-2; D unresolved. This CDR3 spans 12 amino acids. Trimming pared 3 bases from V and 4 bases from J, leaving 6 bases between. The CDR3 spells CASSFDGYGYTF. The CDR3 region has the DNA TGTGCCAGCAGTTTTGACGGCTATGGCTACACCTTC.

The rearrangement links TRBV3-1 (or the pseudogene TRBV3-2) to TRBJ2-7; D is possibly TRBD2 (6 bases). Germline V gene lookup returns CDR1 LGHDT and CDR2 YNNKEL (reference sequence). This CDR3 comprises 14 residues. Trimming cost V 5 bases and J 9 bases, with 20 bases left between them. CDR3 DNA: TGTGCCAGCAGCGCGCGGGACTCCGGTCGAGGGCAGTACTTC. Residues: CASSARDSGRGQYF.

The DNA for the CDR3 is TGTGCCAGCAGCCCCTGGACCTTGAACACTGAAGCTTTCTTT. Translated, it gives CASSPWTLNTEAFF. The rearrangement uses TRBV3-1 (or the pseudogene TRBV3-2) and TRBJ1-1; D call uncertain. Trimming removed 4 bases at V and 0 bases at J, with 9 bases between. Germline V CDR1 and CDR2: LGHDT, YNNKEL (reference sequence). CDR3 length: 14 residues.

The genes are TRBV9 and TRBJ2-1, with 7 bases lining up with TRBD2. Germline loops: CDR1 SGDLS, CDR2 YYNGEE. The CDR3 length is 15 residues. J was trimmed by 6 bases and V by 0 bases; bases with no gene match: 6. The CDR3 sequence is CASSVEDREVNEQFF. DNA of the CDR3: TGTGCCAGCAGCGTAGAGGACCGGGAGGTCAATGAGCAGTTCTTC.

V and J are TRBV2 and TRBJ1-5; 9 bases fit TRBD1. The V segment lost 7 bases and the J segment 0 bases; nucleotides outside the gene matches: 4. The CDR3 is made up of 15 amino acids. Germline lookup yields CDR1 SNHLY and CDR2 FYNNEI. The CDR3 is CASKQGAYSNQPQHF. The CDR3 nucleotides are TGTGCCAGCAAACAGGGGGCGTATAGCAATCAGCCCCAGCATTTT.

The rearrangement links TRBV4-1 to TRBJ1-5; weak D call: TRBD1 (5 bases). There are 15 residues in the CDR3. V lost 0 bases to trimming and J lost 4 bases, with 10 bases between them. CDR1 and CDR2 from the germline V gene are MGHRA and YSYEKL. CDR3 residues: CASSQDMGVNQPQHF. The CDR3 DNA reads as TGCGCCAGCAGCCAAGACATGGGGGTGAATCAGCCCCAGCATTTT.

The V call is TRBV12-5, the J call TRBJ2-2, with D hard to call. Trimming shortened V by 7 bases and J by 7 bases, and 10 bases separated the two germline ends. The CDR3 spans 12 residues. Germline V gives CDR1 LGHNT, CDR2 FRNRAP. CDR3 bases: TGTGCTAGTGCCCCCTGGGTCGGGGAGCTGTTTTTT. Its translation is CASAPWVGELFF.

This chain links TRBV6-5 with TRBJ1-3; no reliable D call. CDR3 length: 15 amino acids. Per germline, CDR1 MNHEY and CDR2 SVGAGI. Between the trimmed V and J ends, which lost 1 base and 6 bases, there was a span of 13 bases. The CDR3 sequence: CASSYLGVGANTIYF. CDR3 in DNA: TGTGCCAGCAGTTACTTAGGAGTTGGCGCAAACACCATATATTTT.

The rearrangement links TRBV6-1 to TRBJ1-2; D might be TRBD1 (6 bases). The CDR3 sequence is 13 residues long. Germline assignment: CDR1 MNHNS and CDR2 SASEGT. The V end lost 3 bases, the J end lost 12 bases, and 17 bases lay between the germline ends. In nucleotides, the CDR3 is TGTGCCAGCAGTGACCGACCCGGGACAATCCACACCTTC. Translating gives CASSDRPGTIHTF.

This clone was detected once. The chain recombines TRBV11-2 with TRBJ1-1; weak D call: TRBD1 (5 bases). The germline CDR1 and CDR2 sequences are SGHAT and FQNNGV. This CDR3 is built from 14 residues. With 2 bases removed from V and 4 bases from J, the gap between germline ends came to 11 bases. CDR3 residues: CASSLSGWATEAFF. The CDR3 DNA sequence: TGTGCCAGCAGCTTATCAGGGTGGGCCACTGAAGCTTTCTTT.

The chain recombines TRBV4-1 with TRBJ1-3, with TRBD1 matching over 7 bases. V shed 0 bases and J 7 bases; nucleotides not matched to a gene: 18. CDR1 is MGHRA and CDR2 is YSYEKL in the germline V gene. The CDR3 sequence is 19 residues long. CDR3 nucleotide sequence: TGCGCCAGCAGCCAAGAAGGGACAGCGCGGGTAGGACCTAGCAACACCATATATTTT. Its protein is CASSQEGTARVGPSNTIYF.

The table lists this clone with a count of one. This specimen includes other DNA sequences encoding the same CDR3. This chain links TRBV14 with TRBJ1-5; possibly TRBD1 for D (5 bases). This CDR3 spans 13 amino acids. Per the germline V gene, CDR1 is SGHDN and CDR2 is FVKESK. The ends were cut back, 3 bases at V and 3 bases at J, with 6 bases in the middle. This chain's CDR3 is CASSQGLNQPQHF. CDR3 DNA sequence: TGTGCCAGCAGCCAGGGACTCAATCAGCCCCAGCATTTT.

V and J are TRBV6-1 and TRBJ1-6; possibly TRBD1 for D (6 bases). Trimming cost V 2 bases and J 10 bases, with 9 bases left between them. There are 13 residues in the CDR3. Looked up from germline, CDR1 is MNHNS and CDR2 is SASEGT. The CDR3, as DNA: TGTGCCAGCAGTGAATCCCAGGGGTCACCCCTCCACTTT. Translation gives CASSESQGSPLHF.

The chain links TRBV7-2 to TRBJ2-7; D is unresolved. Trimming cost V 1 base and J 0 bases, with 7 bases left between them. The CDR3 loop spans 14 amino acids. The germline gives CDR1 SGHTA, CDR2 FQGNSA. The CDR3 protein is CASSLVYGSYEQYF. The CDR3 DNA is TGTGCCAGCAGCTTAGTGTACGGCTCCTACGAGCAGTACTTC.

This CDR3 is CASRLAGGYNEQFF. The CDR3 DNA follows: TGTGCCAGCAGACTAGCGGGGGGTTACAATGAGCAGTTCTTC. The genes are TRBV27 and TRBJ2-1; 12 bases line up with TRBD2. The CDR3 covers 14 residues. The V gene end was trimmed by 6 bases and the J gene end by 4 bases; junction bases not matched to a gene: 1. CDR1 and CDR2 from the germline V gene are MNHEY and SMNVEV (reference sequence).

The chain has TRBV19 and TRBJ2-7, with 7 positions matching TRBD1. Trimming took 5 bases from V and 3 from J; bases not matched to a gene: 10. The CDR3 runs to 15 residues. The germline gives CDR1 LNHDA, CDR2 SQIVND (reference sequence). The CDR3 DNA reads TGTGCCAGTAGTCCCAGGGGGTCGGATAACTACGAGCAGTACTTC. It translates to CASSPRGSDNYEQYF.

In DNA, the CDR3 is TGTGCCAGTAGTACCGGGGGGAATGAAAAACTGTTTTTT. This codes for CASSTGGNEKLFF. This chain connects TRBV19 to TRBJ1-4; D might be TRBD1 (5 bases). The CDR3 has 13 residues. V was trimmed by 4 bases and J by 5 bases, leaving 8 bases between them. Germline V gives CDR1 LNHDA, CDR2 SQIVND (reference sequence).

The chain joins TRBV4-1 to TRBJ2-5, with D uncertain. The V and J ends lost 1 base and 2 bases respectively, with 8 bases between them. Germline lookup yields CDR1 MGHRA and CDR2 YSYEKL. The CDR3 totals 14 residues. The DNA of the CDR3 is TGCGCCAGCAGCCAAGTTGAGTGGCAAGAGACCCAGTACTTC. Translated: CASSQVEWQETQYF.

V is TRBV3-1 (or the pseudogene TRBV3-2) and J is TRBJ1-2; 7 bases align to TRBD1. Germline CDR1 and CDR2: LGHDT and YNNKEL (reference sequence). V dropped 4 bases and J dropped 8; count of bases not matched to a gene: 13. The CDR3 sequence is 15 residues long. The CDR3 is CASSRQRRGRHGYTF. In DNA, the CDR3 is TGTGCCAGCAGCCGCCAAAGGAGGGGGCGACACGGCTACACCTTC.

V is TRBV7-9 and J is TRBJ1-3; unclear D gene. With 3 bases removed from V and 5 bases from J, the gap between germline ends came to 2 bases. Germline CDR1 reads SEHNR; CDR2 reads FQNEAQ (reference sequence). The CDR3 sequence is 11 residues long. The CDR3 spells CASSLRNTIYF. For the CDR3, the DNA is TGTGCCAGCAGCTTGCGAAACACCATATATTTT.